The rows below give T cell receptor beta chains drawn from one sample of a study of cytomegalovirus exposure and HLA in healthy donors. Sequenced by immunoSEQ multiplex PCR; TCRdb stores in-frame clones only, minus some. The sample shows tens of thousands of clones, approximately 97% of them seen only once. Material: PBMCs. The origin of the receptors is a woman under 30 in good health and CMV-seropositive. CDR3s include the opening cysteine and the closing phenylalanine or tryptophan. The D gene is left open where the match is weak. The size entry is marked missing in some rows and otherwise reads once, few, many or a size class.

TRBV5-4	.	.	TRBJ1-1	TGTGCCAGCAGCTTGGAGTCGGGGAGTCCTGAAGCTTTCTTT	CASSLESGSPEAFF
TRBV7-9	.	.	TRBJ2-3	TGTGCCAGCAGCCCCGAGGGGGGGGCGCAGTATTTT	CASSPEGGAQYF
TRBV29-1	TRBD1	.	TRBJ2-1	TGCAGCGTTGGGGGCGGACAGGGGACCTACAATGAGCAGTTCTTC	CSVGGGQGTYNEQFF
TRBV6-1	TRBD2	.	TRBJ2-3	TGTGCCAGCAGTGACTCGGGACTAGGAGCCGATACGCAGTATTTT	CASSDSGLGADTQYF
TRBV9	.	.	TRBJ1-3	TGTGCCAGCAGCCGAGACAGTCTCTCTGGAAACACCATATATTTT	CASSRDSLSGNTIYF
TRBV11-2	.	.	TRBJ2-3	TGTGCCAGCAGCTCCCTAACGGACATCACAGATACGCAGTATTTT	CASSSLTDITDTQYF
TRBV30	TRBD2	.	TRBJ2-3	TGTGCCTGGAGCGGACTAGCGGCCAGCACAGATACGCAGTATTTT	CAWSGLAASTDTQYF
TRBV18	.	.	TRBJ1-2	TGTGCCAGCTCCCCCGTTGCGGGACGGATAAACTATGGCTACACCTTC	CASSPVAGRINYGYTF
TRBV5-4	TRBD1	.	TRBJ2-5	TGTGCCAGCAGCCAAAGGGACAGGGGGCAAGGGGAGACCCAGTACTTC	CASSQRDRGQGETQYF
TRBV4-2	TRBD1	few	TRBJ2-7	TGTGCCAGCAGCCAAGATTACCCCGGACAGGTCGTCTCCTACGAGCAGTACTTC	CASSQDYPGQVVSYEQYF
TRBV21-1	.	.	TRBJ2-5	TGTGCCAGCAGTAGAGGGGGCAGAGAGACCCAGTACTTC	CASSRGGRETQYF
TRBV2	TRBD1	.	TRBJ1-2	TGTGCCAGCAGTGAACCCCTACAGGGGCTCTATGGCTACACCTTC	CASSEPLQGLYGYTF
TRBV5-4	TRBD2	.	TRBJ2-3	TGTGCCAGCAGCCCGACAGGGTTTGGGACTAGCGGGAGGGCAGATACGCAGTATTTT	CASSPTGFGTSGRADTQYF
TRBV7-9	.	.	TRBJ1-2	TGTGCCAGCAGCTTACTATCGGGACATCTGGAGGGCTACACCTTC	CASSLLSGHLEGYTF
TRBV7-9	.	.	TRBJ1-4	TGTGCCAGCAGCTTGGGGCAAATTTCAACTAATGAAAAACTGTTTTTT	CASSLGQISTNEKLFF
TRBV7-3	TRBD2	.	TRBJ2-1	TGTGCCAGCAGCTTACTGGCGGGAGATGAGCAGTTCTTC	CASSLLAGDEQFF
TRBV18	.	.	TRBJ1-2	TGTGCCAGCTCCACAATGCAGATAATGGGAGATGGCTACACCTTC	CASSTMQIMGDGYTF
TRBV7-9	.	.	TRBJ2-2	TGTGCCAGCAGCTTATTTGGGGGCAACACCGGGGAGCTGTTTTTT	CASSLFGGNTGELFF
TRBV9	.	.	TRBJ2-5	TGTGCCAGCAGCCCCATGGCCCAAGAGACCCAGTACTTC	CASSPMAQETQYF
TRBV28	TRBD2	.	TRBJ2-1	TGTGCCAGCAGCATAGGGACTAGCGGGACCTACAATGAGCAGTTCTTC	CASSIGTSGTYNEQFF
TRBV23-1	TRBD1	.	TRBJ1-5	TGCGCCAGCAGTCAATATACAGGGGAGAATCAGCCCCAGCATTTT	CASSQYTGENQPQHF
TRBV14	.	once	TRBJ2-7	TGTGCCAGCCCGACCTCCGTGGCGGGATTTTCCTACGAGCAGTACTTC	CASPTSVAGFSYEQYF
TRBV6-6	.	once	TRBJ1-2	TGTGCCAGCAGTTACTCCGGTAACTATGGCTACACCTTC	CASSYSGNYGYTF
TRBV9	.	.	TRBJ2-7	TGTGCCAGCAGCCTTCACGGGAGTGACGACGAGCAGTACTTC	CASSLHGSDDEQYF
TRBV9	TRBD2	.	TRBJ2-1	TGTGCCAGCAGCGCCCGGACTAGCGGGAGCATAACGGGTGAGCAGTTCTTC	CASSARTSGSITGEQFF
TRBV2	TRBD2	.	TRBJ2-1	TGTGCCAGCAGTGAAGTCCGAGCGGGGCCTTACAATGAGCAGTTCTTC	CASSEVRAGPYNEQFF
TRBV28	.	.	TRBJ1-1	TGTGCCAGCAGTTTCGGGGGGTTGGACACTGAAGCTTTCTTT	CASSFGGLDTEAFF
TRBV11-2	TRBD2	.	TRBJ2-2	TGTGCCAGCAGCTTTAGGGGACTAGCTAACACCGGGGAGCTGTTTTTT	CASSFRGLANTGELFF
TRBV28	TRBD1	.	TRBJ2-4	TGTGCCAGCAGTACTAGTCCACCTAGGGGGCACATTCAGTACTTC	CASSTSPPRGHIQYF
TRBV7-2	TRBD2	.	TRBJ2-7	TGTGCCAGCAGCCCGGGGACTAGCGGGAGGATCCGGGCTGCCTACGAGCAGTACTTC	CASSPGTSGRIRAAYEQYF
TRBV29-1	.	.	TRBJ2-1	TGCAGCGTTTCCGGAGGACCGAGGAGCTCCTACAATGAGCAGTTCTTC	CSVSGGPRSSYNEQFF
TRBV10-2	.	.	TRBJ1-4	TGCGCCAGCAGTGAGTCCCAGGGCATCGAAAAACTGTTTTTT	CASSESQGIEKLFF
TRBV14	TRBD2	once	TRBJ2-7	TGTGCCAGCAGCCGCCGAACTAGCGGCCGAGAGGGGTACGAGCAGTACTTC	CASSRRTSGREGYEQYF
TRBV19	TRBD1	once	TRBJ2-1	TGTGCCAGTAGTGGGGGACAGGGGCGCGGGTACAATGAGCAGTTCTTC	CASSGGQGRGYNEQFF
TRBV29-1	TRBD1	.	TRBJ2-2	TGCAGCGTTGGGACAGGGAACACCGGGGAGCTGTTTTTT	CSVGTGNTGELFF
TRBV28	.	.	TRBJ2-7	TGTGCCAGCAGTTTCTACAGAAACGAGCAGTACTTC	CASSFYRNEQYF
TRBV30	TRBD2	.	TRBJ2-5	TGTGCCTGGAGTAGCGGGGGCATTAAAGAGACCCAGTACTTC	CAWSSGGIKETQYF
TRBV14	TRBD2	.	TRBJ2-3	TGTGCCAGCAGCCAAGATCAGGTCCTAGCGGGATACTCTAGCACAGATACGCAGTATTTT	CASSQDQVLAGYSSTDTQYF
TRBV28	.	.	TRBJ1-1	TGTGCCAGCAGTTTAAGGTCGGCAGGGGCCACTGAAGCTTTCTTT	CASSLRSAGATEAFF
TRBV28	.	.	TRBJ1-5	TGTGCCAGCAGTTTGGGGGGGTGGGATCAGCCCCAGCATTTT	CASSLGGWDQPQHF
TRBV5-6	.	.	TRBJ1-1	TGTGCCAGCAGCTTGCCAGGGAACACTGAAGCTTTCTTT	CASSLPGNTEAFF
TRBV15	TRBD2	.	TRBJ2-1	TGTGCCACCGGGACTAGCGACAATGAGCAGTTCTTC	CATGTSDNEQFF
TRBV10-1	.	once	TRBJ2-7	TGCGCCAGCAGTGAGTCGAACCCCTCCGGCTACGAGCAGTACTTC	CASSESNPSGYEQYF
TRBV5-4	.	.	TRBJ1-2	TGTGCCAGCAGCCCCAACGGGGGAACGTACTATGGCTACACCTTC	CASSPNGGTYYGYTF
TRBV5-6	.	.	TRBJ1-5	TGTGCCAGCAGCTTGGGAAATTTCTATAGCAATCAGCCCCAGCATTTT	CASSLGNFYSNQPQHF
TRBV28	.	.	TRBJ1-2	TGTGCCAGCAGTTTAATAACAGTGGCATATGGTGGCTACACCTTC	CASSLITVAYGGYTF
TRBV21-1	.	.	TRBJ2-7	TGTGCCAGCAGCAAAACGGTCAAGCTGACCTACGAGCAGTACTTC	CASSKTVKLTYEQYF
TRBV19	.	.	TRBJ1-5	TGTGCCAGTAACCCTGCGCGATCCAATCAGCCCCAGCATTTT	CASNPARSNQPQHF
TRBV9	.	.	TRBJ2-2	TGTGCCAGCAGCGTTTTGCACAGGGTCGTATCTTCCACCGGGGAGCTGTTTTTT	CASSVLHRVVSSTGELFF
TRBV28	TRBD1	.	TRBJ1-5	TGTGCCAGCAGTTTGGGGACAGGCAATCAGCCCCAGCATTTT	CASSLGTGNQPQHF